This T cell receptor (beta chain) was sequenced during a study of shared clonotypes between healthy human individuals. Study-level results: Shared clonotypes: approximately 4.5% naive CD4, 3% to 3.5% naive CD8, under 2.5% memory CD4, about 0.41% memory CD8. Sampling used blood alone; tissue repertoires probably differ. Relative to their counterparts shared across all four donors, non-shared clonotypes exhibited diminished generation probabilities.

CDR3 length equals 14 residues. Trimming stripped 0 bases from V and 5 bases from J, with 7 bases between. Germline V gene sequence: CDR1 SEHNR, CDR2 FQNEAQ (reference sequence). Concerning this clone itself: Its antigen is as yet unknown. The same CDR3 also results from other DNA sequences found in this sample.

At a deep level, the assay was run. Only in-frame clones appear in the TCRdb table, and some are missing; sequencing was by immunoSEQ multiplex PCR. The top ten hold 0.39% of the sample, which has millions of clones, 93% seen once. The sequencing input was naive CD4+ T cells from PBMCs. Subset noted: CD45RA+ positively selected. This clonotype was obtained from a young man in good health. Some clones in this sample may be carry-over from other donors' samples. The rearrangement joins TRBV7-9 to TRBJ2-2; D unresolved. The CDR3 reads CASSLAGSTGELFF. The CDR3 nucleotides are TGTGCCAGCAGCTTAGCGGGTTCTACCGGGGAGCTGTTTTTT.